This T cell receptor (beta chain) derives from a study of blood T cells in healthy people across ages. In the study overall: Using template switching, researchers captured about one barcoded beta molecule for each two T cells.

For the second PCR, which ran for about 6 to 11 cycles, a sample-barcoded 5' primer and a J-beta primer mix were used. A 12-random-nucleotide template-switch adaptor tagged each cDNA molecule. Each CDR3 protein gets one entry after TCRdb re-called the 5' RACE reads with MiXCR. This sample carries roughly 1.7 million distinct CDR3 sequences, approximately 32% of them seen once, and the ten largest clones take roughly 10%. Germline V gene lookup returns CDR1 MGHRA and CDR2 YSYEKL. CDR3 length equals 16 residues. The V end was cut by 3 bases, the J end by 4 bases, with 18 bases between. This clonotype was observed a handful of times.

The source material was blood. The rearrangement joins TRBV4-1 to TRBJ1-1; D is perhaps TRBD1 (6 bases). The TCR sequence derives from a woman younger than 45 in good health. CDR3 amino acids: CASSHPGGGPRTEAFF. The CDR3 region has the DNA TGCGCCAGCAGCCACCCCGGGGGGGGCCCGCGCACTGAAGCTTTCTTT.